The clone carrying this T cell receptor (beta chain) occurred a few times. Original processing notes: Scientists estimated how many nucleated cells there were by amplifying reference gene primers. The protocol was immunoSEQ multiplex PCR, while the TCRdb copy is restricted to in-frame clones and leaves out a portion. The DNA was the basis for D and trimming; V, J and clone size are from that table. The table includes roughly 170,000 clones, about 88% detected once. The V gene's germline CDR1 is MNHEY and CDR2 SMNVEV (reference sequence). V lost 7 bases and J lost 6; bases outside the gene matches: 14. The CDR3 spans 16 residues. The source of the sample is a study of blood T cell repertoires in COVID-19.

The specimen sequenced was peripheral blood. The rearrangement links TRBV27 to TRBJ2-1, with TRBD1 identical over 8 bases. The TCR sequence derives from a man aged 60 to 69 with acute or convalescent COVID-19. The CDR3, as DNA: TGTGCCAGCACGACCAGACAGGGGTCCATTGCCAATGAGCAGTTCTTC. It translates to CASTTRQGSIANEQFF.